This T cell receptor (beta chain) was recorded in a study of cytomegalovirus exposure and HLA in healthy donors (dated by TCRdb to the late 2010s). In terms of the full investigation: According to an earlier analysis of 550 to 700 of the donors, about 179 million T cells yielded 117 million unique TCR beta sequences and about 280 Gb of sequence data. Roughly 300 gigabases of sequencing data and around 80 million unique TCR sequences made up an early release that covered fewer than 650 HLA-typed donors. Among the roughly 390 genotyped donors, more than 70% belonged to the genetic ancestry cluster associated with self-reported Caucasian donors. The study aimed to test whether cataloging public T cell receptors could reveal signatures of past pathogen exposure. Using immunosequencing, the study profiled T cell repertoires from about 650 subjects and related those repertoires to cytomegalovirus serostatus. Along with the approximately 650-subject first cohort, a separate validation cohort of over 90 different subjects was used. To predict cytomegalovirus infection status, the study combined high-throughput TCR immunosequencing, statistical association of individual TCRs with disease status, and machine learning. To study patterns of TCR occurrence, a later analysis re-analyzed previously published TCR beta repertoires from under 750 donors and added high-resolution HLA genotyping. The later analysis used no new phenotypic data to find candidate immune exposures, relying instead on TCR beta sequences and their occurrence across donors. An earlier analysis of 587 of the donors used high-throughput TCR beta sequencing to judge whether each TCR beta V gene segment behaved as functional or pseudogenic. Donor age, sex, ethnicity and CMV serostatus were collected together with the repertoire data. A later genetic analysis took genome-wide SNP genotypes for about three fifths of the roughly 670 donors and used that subset as a discovery cohort. All discovery cohort repertoires had been generated using a single sequencing platform. HLA typing included class I and class II loci at four-digit resolution. The number of donors typed differed by locus, with roughly 629-640 for A, B, C, DRB1 and DQB1, more than 500 for DQA1, about 610 for DPA1, and some 470 for DPB1. Because of strong linkage in the cohort, a few DR-DQ haplotypes were treated as single units for association and clustering. Across about 380 genotyped donors of the cohort, an average of roughly 200,000 unique TCR beta nucleotide sequences per donor were sequenced, and around 20% of those sequences were non-productive.

This clone came up a few times. What this receptor recognizes is not known. Base qualities are not recorded, but no much larger clone differs from it by a single base. The cohort was made up of 500 to 850 healthy bone marrow donors. At the time of sampling, every cohort member was nominally healthy, though immune exposures that went unrecorded were likely present. The donor was CMV seronegative and belonged to the group of 320 or so seronegative cohort members. Every donor gave a peripheral blood sample, and the peripheral blood mononuclear cells from that sample were used for TCR beta sequencing. Genomic DNA was extracted from the blood cell samples with the Qiagen DNeasy Blood Extraction Kit. Including the terminal cysteine and phenylalanine, the CDR3 comprises 16 residues. CDR3 DNA is the only sequence kept; it has 48 bases, read in frame from the first base. V sheds 7 bases and J sheds 4 bases, leaving 21 bases between their ends.

Libraries were constructed by the immunoSEQ multiplex PCR assay. For the multiplex PCR, a mixture combining 60 forward primers for TCR Vbeta segments and 13 reverse primers for TCR Jbeta segments was used. The CDR3 region of rearranged TCR beta genes was amplified from genomic DNA with a multiplex PCR assay. On the Illumina HiSeq System, the amplified TCR beta libraries were sequenced as 87-base-pair reads. The original methods were these. A later analysis tallied tens of millions of unique TCR beta chains across the 666 repertoires, and some 10 million of those chains were shared by two or more donors. Raw reads were error-corrected and collapsed into unique sequences by a nearest-neighbor algorithm in which closely related sequences were merged to remove PCR and sequencing errors. CDR3 sequences were aligned to IMGT reference sequences to assign V, D and J gene segments. For a sequence to be retained, at least a six-nucleotide match to both a V gene segment and a J gene segment was required. A rearrangement was called productive if the CDR3 had no stop codons and remained in frame with V and J, and every other rearrangement was called non-productive. Following IMGT convention, CDR3 was defined as the stretch from the second conserved V-encoded cysteine up to the conserved J-encoded phenylalanine. Sequences without an unambiguous match to a single V gene segment were excluded from the earlier analysis of 450 to 750 of the donors. In an earlier analysis of approximately 500 of the donors, a V segment was called functional when productive rearrangements were above 56.7%, and segregating when the standard deviation between donors exceeded 5%. To diagnose cytomegalovirus status from the catalog of TCR beta chain sequences, a statistical classification framework was built. In a later analysis, TCR nucleotide sequences were compared against IMGT/GENE-DB human TR gene sequences so that V and J genes could be assigned. A later analysis assigned CDR3 sequences and most-parsimonious VDJ recombination scenarios with the TCRdist pipeline. A later analysis defined each TCR beta chain by its CDR3 amino acid sequence plus V-gene family, and excluded reads lacking a unique V-gene family. As a way to deal with suspected cross-contamination and a sequencing artifact, a later analysis dropped approximately 590 nucleotide sequences that were highly shared and had low generation probability. In a later analysis, a clonal expansion index was calculated for each public chain from normalized within-repertoire ranks of inferred template counts. In a later analysis, generation probabilities were computed with a VDJ recombination model fitted to out-of-frame rearrangements, and the resulting probabilities were checked against IGoR. In a later analysis, hypergeometric tests were used to score TCR-TCR, TCR-HLA and TCR-CMV co-occurrence, with a repertoire-size bias correction applied to TCR pairs. In a later analysis, false discovery rates were estimated by permuting HLA or CMV assignments 20 times. In a later analysis, co-occurring TCRs were grouped using DBSCAN, with TCRdist sequence similarity added in when clustering inside HLA-allele-positive subsets. For co-occurrence clustering, repertoires with fewer than 30,000 or more than 120,000 public chains were excluded, along with four to six repertoires with anomalous nucleotide sharing. In its TCRdb copy, this immuneACCESS table keeps in-frame sequences only and misses some clones. Where compared with another copy, unresolved V genes explain less than half of these, and the others have no known cause. V, J and clone size derive from that table, while D and trimming were established from the DNA sequence. The sample records 160,000 or so clones, 80% to 85% of which are singletons. The ten most abundant clones make up approximately 2% of the sample.

Overall study results and their limits: In both the original and validation cohorts, the classifier was reported to diagnose cytomegalovirus status with high specificity and sensitivity. Over 15 rarely observed V segments, including chromosome 9 orphons, were excluded from the earlier analysis of a few hundred of the donors because counts were too low. Because the 87-base-pair reads could not distinguish some IMGT-functional V segments, including TRBV6-2 and TRBV6-3, those segments were excluded. A later analysis found that TCR association rates varied across HLA loci, with DRB1 alleles showing the most associated TCRs and HLA-C alleles the fewest. CMV serostatus was the only immune exposure information available for the cohort. In vitro tests confirmed that a few of the cytomegalovirus-associated TCR beta chains recognize cytomegalovirus antigens. The presence/absence analyses assumed that sequencing depth was roughly uniform across donors, and that assumption may not be true. Correlated functional status among segregating V segments might reflect linkage disequilibrium, but an unknown experimental factor could not be ruled out. A cluster of highly shared sequence variants was judged likely to represent a technical artifact of the sequencing pipeline. In an earlier analysis of around 500 of the donors, most TCR beta V segments appeared in productive rearrangements about 87% or about 30% of the time, broadly matching IMGT annotations. Most TCR sequences were observed very rarely across donors, whereas some public TCRs were present in many individuals. Compared with equally common non-associated chains, HLA-associated TCR beta chains in a later analysis were more clonally expanded and had lower generation probabilities. The authors suggested that the approach could potentially be generalized to other disease states and immunological phenotypes. At a false discovery rate of 0.05, a later analysis linked 16,000 or so TCR beta sequences to specific HLA alleles. In the study, some 160 TCR beta chains were listed as associated with cytomegalovirus. According to a later genetic analysis, donors in an Asian-associated ancestry cluster had fewer N-insertions in productive TCRs than the approximately 690-donor mean. A further reported finding was that TCR beta sequences accurately predicted the HLA-A and HLA-B alleles for most subjects in the first cohort. In a later analysis, most CMV-associated TCR beta chains were found to appear HLA-restricted, with HLA associations seemingly driven largely by CMV exposure. In this cohort, only TCR beta chains were sequenced, and detectable features were limited by the absence of alpha or paired-chain data. In a later analysis, several top co-occurrence clusters were reported to appear linked to parvovirus B19, influenza, CMV and Epstein-Barr virus. In a later genetic analysis, a missense DCLRE1C variant was associated with V-gene and J-gene trimming of TCR beta chains, and the association was replicated in an independent cohort. Because HLA typing was missing for some donors at each locus, association tests included only the typed subset. When HLA alleles, especially DR and DQ, strongly co-occurred, attributing TCR associations to individual alleles was difficult.

Sequenced material: PBMCs. The sequence came from a man between 18 and 35 years old in good health and CMV-seronegative. The chain links TRBV5-3 with TRBJ2-1; D gene: possibly TRBD1, on 5 matching bases. TRBV5-3 is marked as an open reading frame, function uncertain. Read as DNA, the sequence is TGTGCCAGAGGGGCTTGTCGAGCGTATGTTTACAATGAGCAGTTCTTC. Its protein reads: CARGACRAYVYNEQFF.